Shown below are 21 T cell receptor beta chains from a single sample sequenced in a study of immune characterization of retroperitoneal liposarcoma. TCRdb used MiXCR to reprocess the PCR reads, holding one entry per CDR3 protein. The repertoire holds 9,500 to 14,000 distinct CDR3 sequences, with roughly a quarter as singletons. The sample consisted of tumor tissue. All receptors derive from a female donor with retroperitoneal liposarcoma.

CDR3 sequence (DNA): TGTGCCAGCAGTTACCGGGTCCAAGAGACCCAGTTCTTC. Translated, it gives CASSYRVQETQFF. This chain links TRBV6-5 with TRBJ2-1; D remains ambiguous. The CDR3 loop spans 13 amino acids. The V end lost 2 bases, the J end lost 13 bases, and 15 bases lay between the germline ends. The germline V gene encodes CDR1 MNHEY and CDR2 SVGAGI.

This clonotype is medium-sized by share. The V call is TRBV6-1, the J call TRBJ2-1, with 9 bases lining up with TRBD2. Germline V gene sequence: CDR1 MNHNS, CDR2 SASEGT. This CDR3 region has 16 residues. The V gene end was trimmed by 0 bases and the J gene end by 10 bases; junction bases not matched to a gene: 10. CDR3 in DNA: TGTGCCAGCAGTGAAGCGGCGGGAGGGTCTTTCTACGAGCAGTTCTTC. This codes for CASSEAAGGSFYEQFF.

This clonotype was found many times. The chain employs TRBV6-1 and TRBJ2-4, with 7 positions matching TRBD2. Germline trimming cut 5 bases from V and 1 base from J; bases unmatched to any gene: 5. This CDR3 region has 15 residues. Germline CDR1 reads MNHNS; CDR2 reads SASEGT. The CDR3 region has the DNA TGTGCCAGCAGTATGAGCGGGGATGCCAAAAACATTCAGTACTTC. It codes for CASSMSGDAKNIQYF.

This clonotype was recorded at least ten times. The chain combines TRBV6-1 with TRBJ2-1; no firm D call. The J call is doubtful: the DNA matches TRBJ2-7 better. The CDR3 sequence is 12 residues long. CDR1 is MNHNS, CDR2 SASEGT, per germline. This CDR3 reads CASSNTRAEQYF. CDR3 DNA: TGTGCCAGCAGTAACACCCGAGCGGAGCAGTACTTC.

The chain couples TRBV7-3 to TRBJ1-1; D is unresolved. The V and J ends lost 4 bases and 0 bases respectively, with 6 bases between them. The CDR3 is 13 residues long. Germline V lookup: CDR1 SGHTA, CDR2 FQGTGA. As DNA, the CDR3 is TGTGCCAGCAGCTCCCAGGTGAACACTGAAGCTTTCTTT. Translation gives CASSSQVNTEAFF.

The chain carries TRBV7-8 and TRBJ2-5, with TRBD2 matching over 7 bases. From germline, CDR1 is SGHVS and CDR2 FQNEAQ. V shed 0 bases and J 4 bases; nucleotides not matched to a gene: 5. The CDR3 contains 15 residues. CDR3: CASSLATGRGETQYF. DNA for the CDR3: TGTGCCAGCAGCTTAGCGACGGGGAGGGGAGAGACCCAGTACTTC. The variable domain in full, completed from reference TRBV7-8 and TRBJ2-5, reads GAGVSQSPRYKVAKRGQDVALRCDPISGHVSLFWYQQALGQGPEFLTYFQNEAQLDKSGLPSDRFFAERPEGSVSTLKIQRTQQEDSAVYLCASSLATGRGETQYFGPGTRLLVL.

The chain couples TRBV5-1 to TRBJ2-3; D perhaps matches TRBD1 (6 bases). The J call could be wrong; TRBJ2-7 is a better fit for the DNA end. Germline V gene lookup returns CDR1 SGHRS and CDR2 YFSETQ. The CDR3 is 15 amino acids. The CDR3 DNA reads TGCGCCAGCAGCCCCACAGGGTCCTCCTCCTACGAGCAGTACTTC. Its translation is CASSPTGSSSYEQYF.

This clonotype was found a few times. The gene calls are TRBV28 and TRBJ2-2; the match to TRBD2 covers 13 bases. V was pared by 7 bases and J by 7 bases, with 6 bases of the junction left unmatched. Germline V gene sequence: CDR1 MDHEN, CDR2 SYDVKM. CDR3 length: 15 amino acids. The chain's CDR3 is CASTQGLAGLGELFF. CDR3 sequence (DNA): TGTGCCAGCACCCAGGGACTAGCGGGACTCGGGGAGCTGTTTTTT. Variable domain in full (rest from reference TRBV28 and TRBJ2-2): DVKVTQSSRYLVKRTGEKVFLECVQDMDHENMFWYRQDPGLGLRLIYFSYDVKMKEKGDIPEGYSVSREKKERFSLILESASTNQTSMYLCASTQGLAGLGELFFGEGSRLTVL.

This clonotype has only a few counts. V gene TRBV4-1 combines with J gene TRBJ2-5; 8 bases align to TRBD2. This CDR3 contains 15 residues. The J segment lost 2 bases and the V segment lost 4 bases, leaving 6 bases of the junction unmatched. CDR1 and CDR2 from the germline V gene are MGHRA and YSYEKL. In DNA, the CDR3 is TGCGCCAGCAGCCGCCGGCCGGGAGGGCAAGAGACCCAGTACTTC. Protein product: CASSRRPGGQETQYF.

This clonotype has at least ten counts. The CDR3 protein is CASRPDSYNEQFF. Written as DNA, the CDR3 is TGTGCCAGCAGACCTGACAGTTACAATGAGCAGTTCTTC. The chain employs TRBV27 and TRBJ2-1; possibly TRBD1 for D (5 bases). Trimming left V 6 bases short and J 4 bases short, with 10 bases between. Germline V lookup: CDR1 MNHEY, CDR2 SMNVEV (reference sequence). CDR3 size: 13 residues.

This clonotype was counted only a few times. The gene calls are TRBV4-1 and TRBJ2-1; TRBD2 is a possible D gene (7 bases). V lost 2 bases and J 9 bases, leaving 11 bases between the germline ends. The CDR3 covers 13 residues. Germline CDR1 is MGHRA and CDR2 is YSYEKL. The CDR3 coding sequence is TGCGCCAGCAGCCAAAGGGGGGGGCGTGAGCAGTTCTTC. It codes for CASSQRGGREQFF.

This sequence joins TRBV27 and TRBJ2-1, with 10 nucleotides matching TRBD2. Germline CDR1 reads MNHEY; CDR2 reads SMNVEV (reference sequence). The CDR3 loop spans 15 amino acids. The V and J ends lost 4 bases and 2 bases, in that order; junction bases with no gene match: 2. The CDR3 reads CASSSSGGAYNEQFF. CDR3 DNA: TGTGCCAGCAGTTCTAGCGGGGGAGCCTACAATGAGCAGTTCTTC.

By sample share, this clonotype is medium-sized. CDR3 in DNA: TGTGCCAGCAGCTTAGGTAGCGGGAGAACGAATGAGCAGTACTTC. This encodes CASSLGSGRTNEQYF. This sequence joins TRBV7-2 and TRBJ2-5, with 9 positions matching TRBD2. The CDR3 is 15 amino acids. The V gene end was trimmed by 1 base and the J gene end by 11 bases; junction bases not matched to a gene: 11. Germline CDR1 SGHTA, CDR2 FQGNSA.

By proportion, this clonotype is medium-sized (0.01 to 0.1%). This rearrangement joins TRBV6-1 to TRBJ2-3; tentative D call: TRBD1 (6 bases). CDR1 and CDR2 (germline): MNHNS, SASEGT. Trimming pared 0 bases from V and 1 base from J, leaving 11 bases between. The CDR3 runs 16 residues. For the CDR3, the DNA is TGTGCCAGCAGTGAAGCACAGGGATGGGGCACAGATACGCAGTATTTT. It translates to CASSEAQGWGTDTQYF.

The rearrangement links TRBV7-6 to TRBJ1-1, with no clear D. The V and J ends lost 4 bases and 1 base respectively, with 16 bases between them. CDR1 is SGHVS and CDR2 is FNYEAQ in the germline V gene. This CDR3 region has 16 residues. CDR3 region: CASSSNLHTPNTEAFF. The CDR3 DNA reads TGTGCCAGCAGCTCAAACCTCCACACACCGAACACTGAAGCTTTCTTT.

As concerns this clonotype: This may come from a read error, since a much larger clone is one base off. The V and J genes are TRBV7-2 and TRBJ2-5; tentatively, D is TRBD1 (5 bases). The J call is in doubt because the DNA end fits TRBJ2-7 better. This CDR3 contains 16 residues. Germline loops: CDR1 SGHTA, CDR2 FQGNSA. Written as DNA, the CDR3 is TGTGCCAGCAGCTTTAGCACGAGACAGAAGGCCTACGAGCAGTACTTC. This translates into CASSFSTRQKAYEQYF.

This clonotype was detected many times. This chain uses TRBV6-1 with TRBJ1-5, with a tentative D call TRBD1 (5 bases). V was clipped by 6 bases and J by 3 bases, with 12 bases between them. There are 14 residues in the CDR3. CDR1 MNHNS and CDR2 SASEGT come from the germline V gene. This CDR3 reads CASSDSGNNQPQHF. In DNA, the CDR3 is TGTGCCAGCAGCGACAGCGGTAACAATCAGCCCCAGCATTTT.

This clonotype occurred many times. V gene TRBV6-1 combines with J gene TRBJ2-1, with D hard to call. CDR3 length: 14 amino acids. The germline V gene encodes CDR1 MNHNS and CDR2 SASEGT. Deletions cut 2 bases from V and 10 bases from J, with 15 bases between. The CDR3 bases are TGTGCCAGCAGTGAATTTTACGGCTCCTACGAGCAGTTCTTC. It translates to CASSEFYGSYEQFF.

This clonotype was picked up a small number of times. The chain is built from TRBV7-6 and TRBJ1-1, with a possible D match to TRBD1 (5 bases). CDR3 length equals 14 residues. Trimming left V 11 bases short and J 1 base short, with 17 bases between. In germline, CDR1 is SGHVS, CDR2 FNYEAQ. The CDR3 coding sequence is TGTGCCCATCGGCTCACAGGACAGAACACTGAAGCTTTCTTT. Protein sequence: CAHRLTGQNTEAFF.

Regarding this clonotype: The germline gene is not matched at one end of the junction; a read error may be the cause. The chain carries TRBV6-6 and TRBJ2-2; D may be TRBD1 or TRBD2 (5 bases each). The V gene's germline CDR1 is MNHNY and CDR2 SVGAGI (reference sequence). The CDR3 consists of 20 residues. In DNA form, the CDR3 reads TGTGCCAGCAGTTACCAATTTGCCGGATGGGGACCACCGAAGACCGGGGAGCTGTTTTTT. Translation gives CASSYQFAGWGPPKTGELFF.

The J gene is TRBJ1-2, the V gene TRBV6-1; D possibly corresponds to TRBD1 (6 bases). V lost 3 bases and J lost 2, with 10 bases in between. Germline V CDR1 and CDR2: MNHNS, SASEGT. The CDR3 spans 14 residues. The CDR3 loop is CASSERGVNYGYTF. The CDR3 DNA sequence: TGTGCCAGCAGTGAGAGGGGGGTCAACTATGGCTACACCTTC.